One sample yielded the 32 T cell receptor beta chains listed below, sequenced in a study of shared clonotypes between healthy human individuals. The method was immunoSEQ multiplex PCR; TCRdb's version includes in-frame clones alone and lacks a portion of them. The table lists 550,000 to 850,000 clones, 55% to 80% of them singletons, with under 2% in the top ten. Sequenced sample: memory CD4+ T cells sorted from blood. Subset given: CD45RA-negative fraction. Source of these receptors: a young woman in good health.

The rearrangement joins TRBV5-1 to TRBJ2-2; perhaps TRBD2 as D (6 bases). Germline lookup yields CDR1 SGHRS and CDR2 YFSETQ. The CDR3 sequence is 14 residues long. V was trimmed by 3 bases and J by 5 bases, leaving 11 bases between them. This chain's CDR3 is CASSSGERTGELFF. The CDR3, as DNA: TGCGCCAGCAGCTCGGGGGAAAGAACCGGGGAGCTGTTTTTT.

The J gene is TRBJ2-7, the V gene TRBV5-1, with D maybe TRBD2 (6 bases). This CDR3 is 17 amino acids long. Trimming removed 2 bases at V and 2 bases at J, with 20 bases between. Per the germline V gene, CDR1 is SGHRS and CDR2 is YFSETQ. Here the CDR3 reads CASSFGGGGGAPYEQYF. The CDR3 DNA reads TGCGCCAGCAGCTTCGGGGGTGGAGGCGGGGCTCCCTACGAGCAGTACTTC. The whole variable domain, filled in from reference TRBV5-1 and TRBJ2-7, reads KAGVTQTPRYLIKTRGQQVTLSCSPISGHRSVSWYQQTPGQGLQFLFEYFSETQRNKGNFPGRFSGRQFSNSRSEMNVSTLELGDSALYLCASSFGGGGGAPYEQYFGPGTRLTVT.

This clone appeared a single time. The chain carries TRBV18 and TRBJ1-4; 9 bases fit TRBD1. CDR1 and CDR2 from the germline V gene are KGHSH and LQKENI. The junction had 10 bases not matched to a gene; V was cut back by 4 bases and J by 7 bases. There are 16 residues in the CDR3. In DNA form, the CDR3 reads TGTGCCAGCTCACTCCGGACAGGGGAGGTTGTTGAAAAACTGTTTTTT. Its translation is CASSLRTGEVVEKLFF. Filled out from reference TRBV18 and TRBJ1-4, the complete variable domain reads NAGVMQNPRHLVRRRGQEARLRCSPMKGHSHVYWYRQLPEEGLKFMVYLQKENIIDESGMPKERFSAEFPKEGPSILRIQQVVRGDSAAYFCASSLRTGEVVEKLFFGSGTQLSVL.

This clone has more than one count but fewer than ten. The chain has TRBV20-1 and TRBJ1-1; D ambiguous. Germline lookup yields CDR1 DFQATT and CDR2 SNEGSKA (reference sequence). The V end lost 4 bases, the J end lost 11 bases, and 11 bases lay between the germline ends. The CDR3 extends over 10 amino acids. CDR3 sequence reads: CSAKSPRAFF. The CDR3 DNA reads TGCAGTGCTAAATCCCCTCGGGCTTTCTTT.

This clone has just one count. The rearrangement links TRBV19 to TRBJ1-1; D unclear. Trimming removed 3 bases at V and 6 bases at J, with 14 bases between. The CDR3 covers 14 residues. The germline CDR1 and CDR2 sequences are LNHDA and SQIVND (reference sequence). The CDR3: CASSIDTPKAEAFF. The CDR3 bases are TGTGCCAGTAGTATTGACACCCCCAAGGCTGAAGCTTTCTTT.

This clone showed up just once. V is TRBV21-1 and J is TRBJ2-7. TRBV21-1 is recorded as a pseudogene. This CDR3 spans 18 amino acids. CDR3 sequence: CASSKKGARDYHPLEQYF. The CDR3 DNA reads as TGTGCCAGCAGCAAAAAGGGGGCCCGGGACTACCATCCACTCGAGCAGTACTTC.

The gene calls are TRBV27 and TRBJ2-7; 8 nucleotides agree with TRBD1. The CDR3 covers 17 residues. The V gene's germline CDR1 is MNHEY and CDR2 SMNVEV (reference sequence). The junction had 13 bases not matched to a gene; V was cut back by 4 bases and J by 2 bases. The CDR3 DNA follows: TGTGCCAGCAGTTATACCCCCCCCGGGACAGGAGCCTACGAGCAGTACTTC. Translated: CASSYTPPGTGAYEQYF.

This sequence joins TRBV2 and TRBJ2-2; D may be TRBD2 (5 bases). This CDR3 contains 15 residues. V was pared by 3 bases and J by 4 bases, with 12 bases between. Germline CDR1 SNHLY, CDR2 FYNNEI. The CDR3 coding sequence is TGTGCCAGCAGTGAGATAGAGGGTGGCACCGGGGAGCTGTTTTTT. As protein: CASSEIEGGTGELFF.

The chain carries TRBV9 and TRBJ2-3, with D tentatively TRBD2 (7 bases). V lost 0 bases and J 3 bases, leaving 23 bases between the germline ends. The germline gives CDR1 SGDLS, CDR2 YYNGEE. This CDR3 spans 19 amino acids. The CDR3 coding sequence is TGTGCCAGCAGCGTAGCTGGGGGGGCCGGGATCACGGGAACAGATACGCAGTATTTT. Protein sequence: CASSVAGGAGITGTDTQYF.

The chain recombines TRBV19 with TRBJ2-2; no clear D. The V and J ends lost 6 bases and 6 bases respectively, with 14 bases between them. Germline CDR1 is LNHDA and CDR2 is SQIVND (reference sequence). There are 14 residues in the CDR3. The CDR3 here is CASSPLSGAGELFF. DNA of the CDR3: TGTGCCAGTAGCCCTTTGTCTGGGGCCGGGGAGCTGTTTTTT.

The V and J genes are TRBV7-9 and TRBJ1-5, with a possible D match to TRBD1 (6 bases). This CDR3 is 11 amino acids long. Germline V CDR1 and CDR2: SEHNR, FQNEAQ (reference sequence). V lost 5 bases and J lost 14, with 13 bases in between. The CDR3, as DNA: TGTGCCAGCAGCCAAGGACAGCATAAGCATTTT. It encodes CASSQGQHKHF.

The chain joins TRBV7-2 to TRBJ2-1, with unresolved D. Germline assignment: CDR1 SGHTA and CDR2 FQGNSA. This CDR3 region has 15 residues. V lost 5 bases and J 1 base, leaving 12 bases between the germline ends. The CDR3 region is CASSLKRISYNEQFF. As DNA, the CDR3 is TGTGCCAGCAGCCTGAAGAGGATTTCCTACAATGAGCAGTTCTTC.

This rearrangement joins TRBV2 to TRBJ2-7, with no clear D. Germline assignment: CDR1 SNHLY and CDR2 FYNNEI. The CDR3 is 13 residues long. V shed 1 base and J shed 2 bases, with 6 bases lying between them. CDR3 region: CASSEGRTYEQYF. The CDR3 bases are TGTGCCAGCAGTGAAGGGCGGACCTACGAGCAGTACTTC.

The CDR3 loop is CASSLRSGGRTDTQYF. CDR3 nucleotides: TGTGCCAGCAGCTTACGTTCAGGGGGCCGCACAGATACGCAGTATTTT. V gene TRBV7-8 combines with J gene TRBJ2-3, with 8 positions matching TRBD1. CDR1 is SGHVS and CDR2 is FQNEAQ in the germline V gene. Trimming cost V 2 bases and J 1 base; bases outside gene matches: 5. CDR3 length: 16 amino acids.

The chain recombines TRBV14 with TRBJ2-7; D not certain. The length of the CDR3 is 14 residues. Germline V gene lookup returns CDR1 SGHDN and CDR2 FVKESK. V was pared by 4 bases and J by 0 bases, with 10 bases between. The CDR3 region is CASSRTPASYEQYF. The CDR3 coding sequence is TGTGCCAGCAGCCGAACCCCAGCCTCCTACGAGCAGTACTTC.

V usage is TRBV21-1 and J usage is TRBJ1-2; the table calls TRBD1, which could not be checked here. TRBV21-1 has pseudogene status. The CDR3 runs 14 residues. This CDR3 is CASGRTSSNYGYTF. CDR3 DNA sequence: TGTGCCAGCGGTCGGACAAGTTCTAACTATGGCTACACCTTC.

The CDR3 here is CASSTPRGRVYEQYF. CDR3 in DNA: TGTGCCAGCAGCACACCACGGGGGCGTGTATACGAGCAGTACTTC. The V and J genes are TRBV6-6 and TRBJ2-7, with D perhaps given as TRBD1 or TRBD2 (6 bases each). Germline CDR1 reads MNHNY; CDR2 reads SVGAGI (reference sequence). V was clipped by 6 bases and J by 4 bases, with 19 bases between them. This CDR3 has 15 residues.

The V and J genes are TRBV6-5 and TRBJ2-1, with 11 bases that match TRBD2. The CDR3 length is 16 residues. CDR1 is MNHEY and CDR2 is SVGAGI in the germline V gene. The V segment lost 0 bases and the J segment 6 bases; nucleotides outside the gene matches: 4. The CDR3 loop is CASSYSSSGRTNEQFF. CDR3 in DNA: TGTGCCAGCAGTTACTCCTCTAGCGGGAGGACCAATGAGCAGTTCTTC.

This chain connects TRBV5-1 to TRBJ1-5, with D maybe TRBD1 (6 bases). CDR3 size: 15 residues. Per germline, CDR1 SGHRS and CDR2 YFSETQ. Trimming pared 1 base from V and 3 bases from J, leaving 11 bases between. The CDR3 protein is CASSLSGANNQPQHF. The CDR3 DNA sequence: TGCGCCAGCAGCTTGTCAGGGGCGAACAATCAGCCCCAGCATTTT.

The chain recombines TRBV13 with TRBJ2-7, with TRBD1 as a possible D gene (7 bases). CDR3 length equals 12 residues. V lost 6 bases to trimming and J lost 4 bases, with 10 bases between them. Germline V gives CDR1 PRHDT, CDR2 FYEKMQ (reference sequence). The CDR3 DNA reads TGTGCCAGCAGTCAGGGGGGTTACGAGCAGTACTTC. This gives the protein CASSQGGYEQYF. Full variable domain (missing parts from reference TRBV13 and TRBJ2-7): AAGVIQSPRHLIKEKRETATLKCYPIPRHDTVYWYQQGPGQDPQFLISFYEKMQSDKGSIPDRFSAQQFSDYHSELNMSSLELGDSALYFCASSQGGYEQYFGPGTRLTVT.

V usage is TRBV2 and J usage is TRBJ2-1; 8 positions agree with TRBD1. The V gene end was trimmed by 7 bases and the J gene end by 6 bases; junction bases not matched to a gene: 8. Germline assignment: CDR1 SNHLY and CDR2 FYNNEI. The CDR3 extends over 14 amino acids. The CDR3: CASNQQGVVNEQFF. CDR3 DNA: TGTGCCAGCAACCAACAGGGGGTTGTCAATGAGCAGTTCTTC.

This CDR3 reads CASSWASANYEQYF. The DNA for the CDR3 is TGTGCCAGCAGTTGGGCTAGCGCGAACTACGAGCAGTACTTC. The V and J genes are TRBV27 and TRBJ2-7, with D possibly TRBD2 on 6 matching bases. CDR1 and CDR2 (germline): MNHEY, SMNVEV (reference sequence). The ends were cut back, 4 bases at V and 3 bases at J, with 13 bases in the middle. The CDR3 contains 14 residues.

This clone was recorded at least ten times. The chain couples TRBV5-1 to TRBJ1-4, with TRBD1 matching 8 bases. CDR1 and CDR2 from the germline V gene are SGHRS and YFSETQ. V trimming: 2 bases; J trimming: 5 bases; junction bases outside the gene matches: 2. The CDR3 loop spans 14 amino acids. The CDR3 region is CASSFNRGNEKLFF. CDR3 in DNA: TGCGCCAGCAGCTTCAACAGGGGGAATGAAAAACTGTTTTTT.

CDR3 coding DNA: TGTGCCAGCAGCTTCCTAGCGGGAGGGCTAGGCTCCTACAATGAGCAGTTCTTC. The encoded protein is CASSFLAGGLGSYNEQFF. This rearrangement joins TRBV7-8 to TRBJ2-1, with 12 bases lining up with TRBD2. Trimming at V came to 3 bases and at J to 0 bases, leaving 6 bases not matched to a gene. Germline CDR1 reads SGHVS; CDR2 reads FQNEAQ. The length of the CDR3 is 18 residues.

The genes are TRBV11-2 and TRBJ2-1, with a possible D match to TRBD2 (5 bases). V was trimmed by 6 bases and J by 1 base, leaving 16 bases between them. CDR1 is SGHAT, CDR2 FQNNGV, per germline. The CDR3 runs 16 residues. CDR3 sequence (DNA): TGTGCCAGCAGTCATCCTCAGTGGAGGTCCTACAATGAGCAGTTCTTC. Amino acids: CASSHPQWRSYNEQFF. The full variable domain, with the rest looked up from reference TRBV11-2 and TRBJ2-1, is EAGVAQSPRYKIIEKRQSVAFWCNPISGHATLYWYQQILGQGPKLLIQFQNNGVVDDSQLPKDRFSAERLKGVDSTLKIQPAKLEDSAVYLCASSHPQWRSYNEQFFGPGTRLTVL.

This clone was seen just once. The V call is TRBV6-6, the J call TRBJ2-3; the match to TRBD2 covers 7 bases. This CDR3 contains 11 residues. Germline trimming cut 6 bases from V and 6 bases from J; bases unmatched to any gene: 0. CDR1 MNHNY and CDR2 SVGAGI come from the germline V gene (reference sequence). The CDR3 DNA follows: TGTGCCAGCAGGGGGGGGGATACGCAGTATTTT. Its translation: CASRGGDTQYF.

This chain joins TRBV4-1 and TRBJ1-1; 11 bases agree with TRBD1. There are 16 residues in the CDR3. CDR1 and CDR2 (germline): MGHRA, YSYEKL. V lost 3 bases, J lost 3 bases, and 6 bases stayed unmatched. The CDR3 DNA is TGCGCCAGCAGCCAGCGGGACAGGGGGTTTCACACTGAAGCTTTCTTT. It yields the protein CASSQRDRGFHTEAFF.

This chain uses TRBV2 with TRBJ2-2; 15 nucleotides match TRBD2. This CDR3 region has 17 residues. Germline trimming cut 1 base from V and 4 bases from J; bases unmatched to any gene: 1. The germline gives CDR1 SNHLY, CDR2 FYNNEI. The CDR3 nucleotides are TGTGCCAGCAGTGAAGGGGGACTAGCGGGAGGCACCGGGGAGCTGTTTTTT. Its protein is CASSEGGLAGGTGELFF.

The rearrangement uses TRBV5-6 and TRBJ2-5; perhaps TRBD2 as D (5 bases). Germline CDR1 reads SGHDT; CDR2 reads YYEEEE. The CDR3 is made up of 14 amino acids. V was trimmed by 4 bases and J by 1 base, leaving 11 bases between them. The CDR3 reads CASSRRGSQETQYF. CDR3 in DNA: TGTGCCAGCAGCCGTAGAGGGTCCCAAGAGACCCAGTACTTC. The full variable domain, with the rest looked up from reference TRBV5-6 and TRBJ2-5, is DAGVTQSPTHLIKTRGQQVTLRCSPKSGHDTVSWYQQALGQGPQFIFQYYEEEERQRGNFPDRFSGHQFPNYSSELNVNALLLGDSALYLCASSRRGSQETQYFGPGTRLLVL.

The rearrangement joins TRBV29-1 to TRBJ1-1, with D perhaps TRBD1 (5 bases). Per the germline V gene, CDR1 is SQVTM and CDR2 is ANQGSEA. The V end lost 0 bases, the J end lost 3 bases, and 8 bases lay between the germline ends. There are 13 residues in the CDR3. CDR3: CSVEDQGYTEAFF. CDR3 DNA sequence: TGCAGCGTTGAAGATCAGGGCTACACTGAAGCTTTCTTT.

V is TRBV10-2 and J is TRBJ1-1; TRBD1 might be the D (5 bases). Trimming took off 7 bases at V and 3 bases at J, with 15 bases between the two ends. Germline CDR1 is WSHSY and CDR2 is SAAADI. The CDR3 is 14 residues long. The chain's CDR3 is CASIARGSDTEAFF. Here the CDR3 DNA reads TGCGCCAGCATTGCACGGGGGAGTGACACTGAAGCTTTCTTT.

The V gene is TRBV7-9, the J gene TRBJ1-1; 11 bases match TRBD1. V shed 6 bases and J 3 bases; nucleotides not matched to a gene: 12. Germline CDR1 is SEHNR and CDR2 is FQNEAQ (reference sequence). The CDR3 spans 17 residues. Here the CDR3 DNA reads TGTGCCAGCAGGAGGTGGGGGGACAGGGGGAGAGACACTGAAGCTTTCTTT. Encoded protein: CASRRWGDRGRDTEAFF.